Sequencing of this T cell receptor beta chain was carried out in a study of T cell clonality in common variable immunodeficiency. The study, taken as a whole, reports: Reportedly, TCR beta sequences from common variable immunodeficiency showed fewer deletions and N-nucleotide insertions. CVID patient heterogeneity limited repertoire-clinical complication correlations. TCRbeta clonality was increased in CVID versus healthy controls.

CDR3 length: 14 amino acids. Germline V gene data show CDR1 as KGHSH and CDR2 as LQKENI. Unmatched junction bases numbered 3, after V lost 5 bases and J lost 0 bases. The protocol was immunoSEQ multiplex PCR, while the TCRdb copy is restricted to in-frame clones and leaves out a portion. Singletons are absent from the sample, which has tens of thousands of clones. Reduced serum IgG, IgA and/or IgM plus specific antibody deficiency defined CVID. Both groups were predominantly of Caucasian heritage. This clone was recorded a few times. Its antigen is as yet unknown. With the read ending 3 residues before the CDR3 end, the germline J gene is used to fill in that end.

J is TRBJ1-1 and V is TRBV18; 7 positions agree with TRBD1. The sequenced sample was peripheral blood mononuclear cells. This TCR came from a human donor with common variable immunodeficiency. Here the CDR3 reads CASSGDRVNTEAFF. The sequenced part of the CDR3 DNA is TGTGCCAGCTCAGGGGACAGAGTGAACACTGAA.